These T cell receptor beta chains were read from a single sample in a study of CD8 T cells in Susac syndrome. In TCRdb, the immunoSEQ multiplex PCR reads were re-called with MiXCR into one record per CDR3 protein. The repertoire has about 300,000 distinct CDR3 sequences, around 91% of them found once; the top ten carry approximately 0.18%. The sample consisted of CD8+ T cells from PBMCs. The receptor set was obtained from a human donor with multiple sclerosis. Each CDR3 is given with its conserved first and last residue. A D gene is named only where the DNA matches it firmly.

TRBD1	TRBV7-9	TRBJ2-7	CASSGRDRDSYEQYF
TRBD1	TRBV29-1	TRBJ2-2	CSVEDHRGRATGELFF
-	TRBV20-1	TRBJ1-6	CSATLVGSPLHF
-	TRBV13	TRBJ2-7	CASSLGVGGSYEQYF
-	TRBV19	TRBJ2-1	CASRDWSSYNEQFF
TRBD1	TRBV5-1	TRBJ1-2	CASSLGDSSLNGYTF
-	TRBV12-3/TRBV12-4	TRBJ1-5	CASSLSRVSNQPQHF
-	TRBV5-5	TRBJ1-2	CASSLAGAGAYTF
TRBD2	TRBV7-6	TRBJ2-7	CASSPRLTSGRMYEQYF
-	TRBV4-1	TRBJ1-6	CASSQEGDTQSPLHF
-	TRBV7-8	TRBJ2-7	CASSRPISKGGHYEQYF
-	TRBV15	TRBJ2-6	CATGSGANVLTF
TRBD1	TRBV5-4	TRBJ2-7	CASSLGEDRDLREQYF
-	TRBV25-1	TRBJ1-1	CARVNTEAFF
TRBD2	TRBV27	TRBJ2-1	CASSLLLSGGVNEQFF
TRBD2	TRBV12-3/TRBV12-4	TRBJ2-3	CASSLISGGRDDTQYF
TRBD1	TRBV30	TRBJ1-1	CAWGRDRGDEAFF
-	TRBV18	TRBJ2-7	CASSSDYEQYF
TRBD1	TRBV10-3	TRBJ1-1	CAITETGVDTEAFF
-	TRBV6-5	TRBJ1-1	CASRLGGSEAFF
-	TRBV7-9	TRBJ1-2	CASSLSSVQGYTF
TRBD2	TRBV24-1	TRBJ2-1	CATANFAGDYNEQFF